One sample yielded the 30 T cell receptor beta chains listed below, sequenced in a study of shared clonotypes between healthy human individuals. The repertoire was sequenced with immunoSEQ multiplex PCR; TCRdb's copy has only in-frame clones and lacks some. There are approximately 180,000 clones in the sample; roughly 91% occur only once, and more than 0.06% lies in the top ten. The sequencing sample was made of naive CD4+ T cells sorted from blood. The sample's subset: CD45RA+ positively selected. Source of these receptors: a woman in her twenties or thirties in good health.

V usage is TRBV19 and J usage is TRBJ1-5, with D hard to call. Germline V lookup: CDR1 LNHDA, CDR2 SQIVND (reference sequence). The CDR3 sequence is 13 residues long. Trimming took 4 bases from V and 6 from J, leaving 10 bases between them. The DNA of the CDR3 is TGTGCCAGTAGTACCCAGGCCTCTCAGCCCCAGCATTTT. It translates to CASSTQASQPQHF.

In DNA, the CDR3 is TGTGCCAGCAGCGAATGGACAGGGAACACTGAAGCTTTCTTT. It is translated as CASSEWTGNTEAFF. The J gene is TRBJ1-1, the V gene TRBV7-8, with 7 nucleotides matching TRBD1. Looked up from germline, CDR1 is SGHVS and CDR2 is FQNEAQ. The CDR3 extends over 14 amino acids. Germline trimming cut 5 bases from V and 1 base from J; bases unmatched to any gene: 4.

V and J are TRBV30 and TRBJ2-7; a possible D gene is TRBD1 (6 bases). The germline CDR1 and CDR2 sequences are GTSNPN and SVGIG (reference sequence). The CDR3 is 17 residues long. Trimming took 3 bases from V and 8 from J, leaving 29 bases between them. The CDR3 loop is CAWSDPWYLEGEMKQYF. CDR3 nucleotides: TGTGCCTGGAGCGACCCCTGGTATCTCGAGGGGGAAATGAAGCAGTACTTC.

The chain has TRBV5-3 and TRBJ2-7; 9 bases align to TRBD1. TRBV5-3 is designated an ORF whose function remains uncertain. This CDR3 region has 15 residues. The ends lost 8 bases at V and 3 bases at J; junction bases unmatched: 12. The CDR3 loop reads CASSNSGTGNYEQYF. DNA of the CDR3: TGTGCCAGCAGTAACTCCGGGACAGGGAACTACGAGCAGTACTTC.

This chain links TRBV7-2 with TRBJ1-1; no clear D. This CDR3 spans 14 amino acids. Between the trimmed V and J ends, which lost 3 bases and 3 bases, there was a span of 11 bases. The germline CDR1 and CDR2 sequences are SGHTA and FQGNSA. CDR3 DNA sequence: TGTGCCAGCAGCTTCTCCCTAGCGGACACTGAAGCTTTCTTT. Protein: CASSFSLADTEAFF.

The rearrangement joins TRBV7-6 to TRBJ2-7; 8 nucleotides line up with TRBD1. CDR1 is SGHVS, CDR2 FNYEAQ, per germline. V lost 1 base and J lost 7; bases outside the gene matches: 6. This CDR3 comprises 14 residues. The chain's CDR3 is CASSLVQGAIEQYF. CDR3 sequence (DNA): TGTGCCAGCAGCTTAGTGCAGGGGGCTATAGAGCAGTACTTC.

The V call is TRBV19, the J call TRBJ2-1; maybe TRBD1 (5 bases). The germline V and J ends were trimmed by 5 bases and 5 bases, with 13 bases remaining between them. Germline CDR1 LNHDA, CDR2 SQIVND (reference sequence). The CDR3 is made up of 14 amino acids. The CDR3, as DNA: TGTGCCAGTAGTGCCCAGGGTATTAACAATGAGCAGTTCTTC. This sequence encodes CASSAQGINNEQFF.

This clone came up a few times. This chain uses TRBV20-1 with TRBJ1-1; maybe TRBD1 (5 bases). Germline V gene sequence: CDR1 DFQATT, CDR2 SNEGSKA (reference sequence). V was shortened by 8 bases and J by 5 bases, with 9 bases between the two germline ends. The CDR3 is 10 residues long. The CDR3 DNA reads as TGCAGTCCTGGGGGAACTGAAGCTTTCTTT. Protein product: CSPGGTEAFF.

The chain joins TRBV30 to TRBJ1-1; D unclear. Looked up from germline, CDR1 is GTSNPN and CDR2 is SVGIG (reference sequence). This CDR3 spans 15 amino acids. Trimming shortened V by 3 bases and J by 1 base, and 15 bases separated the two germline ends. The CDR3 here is CAWRLGGQWNTEAFF. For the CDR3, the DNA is TGTGCCTGGAGATTGGGAGGGCAGTGGAACACTGAAGCTTTCTTT.

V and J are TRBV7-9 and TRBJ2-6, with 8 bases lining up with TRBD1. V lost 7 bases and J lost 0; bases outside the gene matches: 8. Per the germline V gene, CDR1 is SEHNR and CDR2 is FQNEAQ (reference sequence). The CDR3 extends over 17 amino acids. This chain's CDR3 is CASTTGQGDSGANVLTF. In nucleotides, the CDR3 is TGTGCCAGCACCACTGGACAGGGAGACTCTGGGGCCAACGTCCTGACTTTC.

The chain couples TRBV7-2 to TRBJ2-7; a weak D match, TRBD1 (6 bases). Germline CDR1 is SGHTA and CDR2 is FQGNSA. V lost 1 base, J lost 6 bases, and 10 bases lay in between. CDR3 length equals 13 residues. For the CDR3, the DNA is TGTGCCAGCAGCTTAGGGACAGTAGTCGAGCAGTACTTC. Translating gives CASSLGTVVEQYF.

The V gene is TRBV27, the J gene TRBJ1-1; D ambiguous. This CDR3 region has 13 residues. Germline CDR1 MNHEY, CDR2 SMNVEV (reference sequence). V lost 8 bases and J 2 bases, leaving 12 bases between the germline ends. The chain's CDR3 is CASAMRFNTEAFF. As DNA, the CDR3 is TGTGCCAGCGCGATGAGGTTTAACACTGAAGCTTTCTTT.

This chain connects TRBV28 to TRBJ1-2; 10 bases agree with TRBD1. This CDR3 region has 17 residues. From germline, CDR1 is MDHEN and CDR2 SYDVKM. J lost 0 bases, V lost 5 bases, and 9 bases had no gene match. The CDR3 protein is CASSPRGQGLSNYGYTF. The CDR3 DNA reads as TGTGCCAGCAGTCCTCGGGGACAGGGGTTGTCTAACTATGGCTACACCTTC.

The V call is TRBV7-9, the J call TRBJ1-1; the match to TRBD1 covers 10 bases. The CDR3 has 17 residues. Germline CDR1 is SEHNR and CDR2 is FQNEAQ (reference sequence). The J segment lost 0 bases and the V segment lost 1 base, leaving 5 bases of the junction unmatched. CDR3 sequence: CASSLEVTGGVNTEAFF. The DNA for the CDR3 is TGTGCCAGCAGCTTAGAGGTGACAGGGGGCGTGAACACTGAAGCTTTCTTT. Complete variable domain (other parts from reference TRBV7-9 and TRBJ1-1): DTGVSQNPRHKITKRGQNVTFRCDPISEHNRLYWYRQTLGQGPEFLTYFQNEAQLEKSRLLSDRFSAERPKGSFSTLEIQRTEQGDSAMYLCASSLEVTGGVNTEAFFGQGTRLTVV.

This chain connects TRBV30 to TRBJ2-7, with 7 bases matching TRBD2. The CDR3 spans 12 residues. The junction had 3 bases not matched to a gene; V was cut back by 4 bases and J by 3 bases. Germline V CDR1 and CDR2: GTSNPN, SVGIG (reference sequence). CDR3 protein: CAWTRGSYEQYF. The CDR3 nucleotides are TGTGCCTGGACTCGCGGGAGCTACGAGCAGTACTTC.

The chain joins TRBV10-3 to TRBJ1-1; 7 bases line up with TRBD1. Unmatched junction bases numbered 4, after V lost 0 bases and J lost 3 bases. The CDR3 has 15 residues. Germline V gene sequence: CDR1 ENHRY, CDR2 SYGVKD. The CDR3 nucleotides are TGTGCCATCAGTGAGTCGAAAGGGGGCTACACTGAAGCTTTCTTT. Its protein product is CAISESKGGYTEAFF.

The CDR3 nucleotides are TGTGCCAGCAGCGAGGATAGCTCCTACAATGAGCAGTTCTTC. It translates to CASSEDSSYNEQFF. This chain uses TRBV2 with TRBJ2-1, with unresolved D. Germline V gene data show CDR1 as SNHLY and CDR2 as FYNNEI. The CDR3 has 14 residues. Trimming shortened V by 6 bases and J by 0 bases, and 9 bases separated the two germline ends.

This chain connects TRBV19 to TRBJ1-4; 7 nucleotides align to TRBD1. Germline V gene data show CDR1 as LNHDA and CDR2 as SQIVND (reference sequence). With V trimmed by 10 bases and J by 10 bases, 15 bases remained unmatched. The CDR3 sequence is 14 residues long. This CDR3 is CATNRGGEFGKLFF. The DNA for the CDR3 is TGTGCCACCAACAGAGGGGGCGAGTTTGGAAAACTGTTTTTT. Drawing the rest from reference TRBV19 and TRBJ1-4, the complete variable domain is DGGITQSPKYLFRKEGQNVTLSCEQNLNHDAMYWYRQDPGQGLRLIYYSQIVNDFQKGDIAEGYSVSREKKESFPLTVTSAQKNPTAFYLCATNRGGEFGKLFFGSGTQLSVL.

The chain's CDR3 is CASRGGQGASYEQYF. CDR3 sequence (DNA): TGTGCCAGCAGGGGGGGACAGGGGGCTTCCTACGAGCAGTACTTC. The chain links TRBV28 to TRBJ2-7, with TRBD1 matching 12 bases. The junction had 4 bases not matched to a gene; V was cut back by 6 bases and J by 1 base. The germline gives CDR1 MDHEN, CDR2 SYDVKM. The CDR3 has 15 amino acids.

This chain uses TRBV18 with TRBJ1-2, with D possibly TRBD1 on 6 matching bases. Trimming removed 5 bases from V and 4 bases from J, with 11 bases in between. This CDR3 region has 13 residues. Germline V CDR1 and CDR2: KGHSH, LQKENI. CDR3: CASSADSAYGYTF. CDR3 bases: TGTGCCAGCTCAGCGGACAGCGCCTATGGCTACACCTTC.

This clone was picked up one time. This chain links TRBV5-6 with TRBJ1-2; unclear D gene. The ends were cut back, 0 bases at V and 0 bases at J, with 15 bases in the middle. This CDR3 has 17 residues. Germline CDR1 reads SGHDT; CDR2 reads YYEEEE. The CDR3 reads CASSLEIGTDANYGYTF. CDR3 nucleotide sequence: TGTGCCAGCAGCTTGGAGATCGGAACAGACGCTAACTATGGCTACACCTTC.

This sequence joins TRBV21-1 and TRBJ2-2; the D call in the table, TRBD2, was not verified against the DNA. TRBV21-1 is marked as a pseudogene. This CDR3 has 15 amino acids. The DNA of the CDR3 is TGTGCCAGCAGGCGGACTAGCGGGAAGATCGGGGAGCTGTTTTTT. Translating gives CASRRTSGKIGELFF.

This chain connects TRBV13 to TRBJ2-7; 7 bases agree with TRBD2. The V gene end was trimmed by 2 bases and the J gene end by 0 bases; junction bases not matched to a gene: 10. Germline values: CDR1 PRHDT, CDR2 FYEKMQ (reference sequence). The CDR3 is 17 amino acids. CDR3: CASSLSWLAVSSYEQYF. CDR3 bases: TGTGCCAGCAGCTTATCGTGGCTAGCGGTTAGCTCCTACGAGCAGTACTTC.

The DNA of the CDR3 is TGTGCCAGCAGTTATGACAGGAGGAGCTCCTACAATGAGCAGTTCTTC. Translation gives CASSYDRRSSYNEQFF. V is TRBV6-5 and J is TRBJ2-1, with D possibly matching TRBD1 (6 bases). There are 16 residues in the CDR3. From germline, CDR1 is MNHEY and CDR2 SVGAGI. V was clipped by 3 bases and J by 0 bases, with 12 bases between them.

The CDR3 DNA follows: TGTGCCAGCAGTTCACTGAAGTATTCTAACTATGGCTACACCTTC. Encoded protein: CASSSLKYSNYGYTF. This rearrangement joins TRBV27 to TRBJ1-2; D uncertain. The germline V gene has CDR1 MNHEY and CDR2 SMNVEV (reference sequence). Trimming shortened V by 4 bases and J by 0 bases, and 12 bases separated the two germline ends. The CDR3 is 15 residues long.

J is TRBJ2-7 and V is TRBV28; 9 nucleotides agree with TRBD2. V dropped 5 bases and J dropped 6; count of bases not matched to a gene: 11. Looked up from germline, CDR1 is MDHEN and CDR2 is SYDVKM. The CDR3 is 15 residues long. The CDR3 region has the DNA TGTGCCAGCAGTAAGAGTAGCGGGAGTATATCCGAGCAGTACTTC. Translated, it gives CASSKSSGSISEQYF. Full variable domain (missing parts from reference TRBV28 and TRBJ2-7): DVKVTQSSRYLVKRTGEKVFLECVQDMDHENMFWYRQDPGLGLRLIYFSYDVKMKEKGDIPEGYSVSREKKERFSLILESASTNQTSMYLCASSKSSGSISEQYFGPGTRLTVT.

CDR3 sequence (DNA): TGTGCCAGCATAACTAGCGGGGGAACCTACGAGCAGTACTTC. Protein product: CASITSGGTYEQYF. This chain uses TRBV28 with TRBJ2-7; 11 bases are shared with TRBD2. The trim removed 7 bases at V and 2 bases at J, leaving 4 bases unmatched. Per germline, CDR1 MDHEN and CDR2 SYDVKM. CDR3 length equals 14 residues.

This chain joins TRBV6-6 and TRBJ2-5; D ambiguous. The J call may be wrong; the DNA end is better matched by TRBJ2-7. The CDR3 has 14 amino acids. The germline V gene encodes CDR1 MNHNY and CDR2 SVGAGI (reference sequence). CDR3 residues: CASSYRHGSYEQYF. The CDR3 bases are TGTGCCAGCAGTTACAGGCACGGCTCCTACGAGCAGTACTTC.

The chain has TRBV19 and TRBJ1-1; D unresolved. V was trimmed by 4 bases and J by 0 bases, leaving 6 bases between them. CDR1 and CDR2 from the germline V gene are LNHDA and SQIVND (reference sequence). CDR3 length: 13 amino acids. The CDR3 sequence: CASSTLMNTEAFF. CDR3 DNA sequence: TGTGCCAGTAGTACCTTGATGAACACTGAAGCTTTCTTT.

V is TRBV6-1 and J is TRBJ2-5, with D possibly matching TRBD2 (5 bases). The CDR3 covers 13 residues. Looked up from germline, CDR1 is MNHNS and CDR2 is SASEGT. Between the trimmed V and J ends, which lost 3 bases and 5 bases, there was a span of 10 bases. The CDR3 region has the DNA TGTGCCAGCAGTGAGAGGGTGGGGGAGACCCAGTACTTC. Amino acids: CASSERVGETQYF.